The rows below give T cell receptor beta chains drawn from one sample of a study of CD8 T cells in ankylosing spondylitis. TCRdb recomputed calls from the 5' RACE reads with MiXCR, one row per CDR3 protein. The top ten clones hold about 3.6% of a sample with some 130,000 distinct CDR3 sequences, approximately 9.9% of them seen once. Material for sequencing was blood, either unsorted or a sorted T cell fraction (not recorded which). The origin of the receptors is a male donor with ankylosing spondylitis or in good health (not recorded which). Both conserved end residues are part of each CDR3. D genes are given only for firm matches. A clone size is listed for some rows: how often the clone was seen (once, few, many), or a class if it is expanded.

D gene: TRBD1; V gene: TRBV29-1; J gene: TRBJ2-7; clone size: many; CDR3 DNA: TGCAGCGTTGAGAAGGACAGGGGGCGGGAGCAGTACTTC; CDR3 protein: CSVEKDRGREQYF
D gene: .; V gene: TRBV3-1; J gene: TRBJ2-2; clone size: .; CDR3 DNA: TGTGCCAGCAGCGAACGAGCTTGGCGGGGTTCCACCGGGGAGCTGTTTTTT; CDR3 protein: CASSERAWRGSTGELFF
D gene: TRBD1; V gene: TRBV29-1; J gene: TRBJ2-7; clone size: few; CDR3 DNA: TGCAGCGCCGGACAGGCGCCATACGAGCAGTACTTC; CDR3 protein: CSAGQAPYEQYF
D gene: TRBD1; V gene: TRBV7-9; J gene: TRBJ1-2; clone size: many; CDR3 DNA: TGTGCCAGCAGAACCGGGACAGGGGGCTTGAGCTATGGCTACACCTTC; CDR3 protein: CASRTGTGGLSYGYTF
D gene: .; V gene: TRBV7-9; J gene: TRBJ2-7; clone size: many; CDR3 DNA: TGTGCCAGCAGCCCTATCGCGAGGCCAACCTACGAGCAGTACTTC; CDR3 protein: CASSPIARPTYEQYF
D gene: TRBD2; V gene: TRBV12-3/TRBV12-4; J gene: TRBJ2-7; clone size: few; CDR3 DNA: TGTGCCAGCAGTGATCCGGGACTAGCGGAGTCCTACGAGCAGTACTTC; CDR3 protein: CASSDPGLAESYEQYF
D gene: TRBD1; V gene: TRBV30; J gene: TRBJ2-4; clone size: .; CDR3 DNA: TGTGCCTGGAGTGTACACGGGACAGGGAAAAACATTCAGTACTTC; CDR3 protein: CAWSVHGTGKNIQYF
D gene: TRBD2; V gene: TRBV20-1; J gene: TRBJ2-3; clone size: many; CDR3 DNA: TGCAGTGCTAGAGAGACTAGCGGGAGTGGTGTCACAGATACGCAGTATTTT; CDR3 protein: CSARETSGSGVTDTQYF
D gene: .; V gene: TRBV27; J gene: TRBJ2-7; clone size: .; CDR3 DNA: TGTGCCAGCAGTTTCGGGCAGGATTGGGAGCAGTACTTC; CDR3 protein: CASSFGQDWEQYF
D gene: .; V gene: TRBV12-3/TRBV12-4; J gene: TRBJ2-4; clone size: few; CDR3 DNA: TGTGCCAGCAGTTTTCCAGGGATAAACATTCAGTACTTC; CDR3 protein: CASSFPGINIQYF
D gene: .; V gene: TRBV6-5; J gene: TRBJ2-2; clone size: many; CDR3 DNA: TGTGCCAGCAGTTGGGCAGAGAACACCGGGGAGCTGTTTTTT; CDR3 protein: CASSWAENTGELFF
D gene: .; V gene: TRBV5-1; J gene: TRBJ2-7; clone size: many; CDR3 DNA: TGCGCCAGCAGCGAGGGGGACACTACCTACGAGCAGTACTTC; CDR3 protein: CASSEGDTTYEQYF
D gene: TRBD2; V gene: TRBV6-2/TRBV6-3; J gene: TRBJ2-1; clone size: .; CDR3 DNA: TGTGCCAGCAGTTTTAGCGGGAGTTACAATGAGCAGTTCTTC; CDR3 protein: CASSFSGSYNEQFF
D gene: .; V gene: TRBV12-3/TRBV12-4; J gene: TRBJ2-5; clone size: many; CDR3 DNA: TGTGCCAGCAGTCCGCAGGTCTGGGAGACCCAGTACTTC; CDR3 protein: CASSPQVWETQYF
D gene: .; V gene: TRBV6-7; J gene: TRBJ1-5; clone size: few; CDR3 DNA: TGTGCCAGCAGTTCCAGAACAGAAAAGCACAATCAGCCCCAGCATTTT; CDR3 protein: CASSSRTEKHNQPQHF
D gene: .; V gene: TRBV15; J gene: TRBJ2-2; clone size: many; CDR3 DNA: TGTGCCACCAGCAGAGATCAGCGTATATATAACACCGGGGAGCTGTTTTTT; CDR3 protein: CATSRDQRIYNTGELFF
D gene: TRBD2; V gene: TRBV11-2; J gene: TRBJ2-3; clone size: many; CDR3 DNA: TGTGCCAGCAGCTTTAACCGGATCGGACTAGCGGGAACCTCTACGCAGTATTTT; CDR3 protein: CASSFNRIGLAGTSTQYF
D gene: .; V gene: TRBV11-2; J gene: TRBJ2-1; clone size: .; CDR3 DNA: TGTGCCAGCAGCGTGGGGGTACGAGGGTACAATGAGCAGTTCTTC; CDR3 protein: CASSVGVRGYNEQFF
D gene: .; V gene: TRBV9; J gene: TRBJ2-1; clone size: many; CDR3 DNA: TGTGCCAGCAGCGCTAACCTATACAATGAGCAGTTCTTC; CDR3 protein: CASSANLYNEQFF
D gene: .; V gene: TRBV3-1; J gene: TRBJ2-7; clone size: many; CDR3 DNA: TGTGCCAGCAGCCGGGCTTCGTTGGGCAACTCCTACGAGCAGTACTTC; CDR3 protein: CASSRASLGNSYEQYF
D gene: TRBD2; V gene: TRBV9; J gene: TRBJ2-3; clone size: many; CDR3 DNA: TGTGCCAGCAGCGTAGGACTAGCCCATACGCAGTATTTT; CDR3 protein: CASSVGLAHTQYF
D gene: .; V gene: TRBV28; J gene: TRBJ1-4; clone size: .; CDR3 DNA: TGTGCCAGCAGTTCCAGAGGGGTAAAACTGTTTTTT; CDR3 protein: CASSSRGVKLFF
D gene: TRBD2; V gene: TRBV20-1; J gene: TRBJ2-5; clone size: many; CDR3 DNA: TGCAGTGGTCGGGGGAGGGCCCCCGAGACCCAGTACTTC; CDR3 protein: CSGRGRAPETQYF
D gene: TRBD2; V gene: TRBV20-1; J gene: TRBJ2-1; clone size: few; CDR3 DNA: TGCAGTGCTAGAGAAGGGACTAGCGGGAGGCCTGAGCAGTTCTTC; CDR3 protein: CSAREGTSGRPEQFF
D gene: TRBD1; V gene: TRBV7-2; J gene: TRBJ2-1; clone size: .; CDR3 DNA: TGTGCCAGCAGCTTAGTGGGACAGGGGGCAAACAATGAGCAGTTCTTC; CDR3 protein: CASSLVGQGANNEQFF
D gene: TRBD2; V gene: TRBV4-2; J gene: TRBJ2-5; clone size: many; CDR3 DNA: TGTGCCAGCAGCCAAGATTACCGGGAGGGAGAGACCCAGTACTTC; CDR3 protein: CASSQDYREGETQYF
D gene: .; V gene: TRBV7-6; J gene: TRBJ2-5; clone size: many; CDR3 DNA: TGTGCCAGCAGCCCCGGAGTACAATCAAAAGAGACCCAGTACTTC; CDR3 protein: CASSPGVQSKETQYF
D gene: TRBD1; V gene: TRBV6-1; J gene: TRBJ1-5; clone size: many; CDR3 DNA: TGTGCCAGCAATAAACAGGGGAGGGGTCAGCCCCAGCATTTT; CDR3 protein: CASNKQGRGQPQHF
D gene: TRBD2; V gene: TRBV4-3; J gene: TRBJ2-2; clone size: many; CDR3 DNA: TGCGCCAGCAGCCAAGATAGAACTAGCGGGAGAGGGGAGCTGTTTTTT; CDR3 protein: CASSQDRTSGRGELFF
D gene: TRBD1; V gene: TRBV7-2; J gene: TRBJ2-7; clone size: many; CDR3 DNA: TGTGCCAGCAGCTTAGACAGGGGGCAGTACGAGCAGTACTTC; CDR3 protein: CASSLDRGQYEQYF
D gene: .; V gene: TRBV5-6; J gene: TRBJ2-7; clone size: many; CDR3 DNA: TGTGCCAGCAGTCGGACGGACTCCTACGAGCAGTACTTC; CDR3 protein: CASSRTDSYEQYF
D gene: .; V gene: TRBV9; J gene: TRBJ2-3; clone size: many; CDR3 DNA: TGTGCCAGCAGCCCAGGCGGGGTGGCAGATACGCAGTATTTT; CDR3 protein: CASSPGGVADTQYF
D gene: .; V gene: TRBV4-3; J gene: TRBJ1-2; clone size: many; CDR3 DNA: TGCGCCAGCAGCCAAGACCGGGGGTTTGTTGGCTACACCTTC; CDR3 protein: CASSQDRGFVGYTF
D gene: .; V gene: TRBV7-8; J gene: TRBJ1-1; clone size: .; CDR3 DNA: TGTGCCAGCAGCTCCACAGGTTTTGGCACTGAAGCTTTCTTT; CDR3 protein: CASSSTGFGTEAFF
D gene: .; V gene: TRBV6-2/TRBV6-3; J gene: TRBJ1-1; clone size: .; CDR3 DNA: TGTGCCAGCAGTTTTCAGAACACTGAAGCTTTCTTT; CDR3 protein: CASSFQNTEAFF
D gene: TRBD2; V gene: TRBV12-3/TRBV12-4; J gene: TRBJ2-1; clone size: few; CDR3 DNA: TGTGCCAGCAGTAGGACTAGCGGGAGAAATGAGCAGTTCTTC; CDR3 protein: CASSRTSGRNEQFF
D gene: TRBD2; V gene: TRBV20-1; J gene: TRBJ2-5; clone size: .; CDR3 DNA: TGCTGTGCTAGGGTCGAGCGGGAGGCCCTGGGAGCGACCCAGTACTTC; CDR3 protein: CCARVEREALGATQYF
D gene: .; V gene: TRBV4-1; J gene: TRBJ1-1; clone size: .; CDR3 DNA: TGCGCCAGCAGCCAAGACAGGAAGAACACTGAAGCTTTCTTT; CDR3 protein: CASSQDRKNTEAFF
D gene: .; V gene: TRBV12-3/TRBV12-4; J gene: TRBJ1-2; clone size: many; CDR3 DNA: TGTGCCAGCAGTCCCCGGGTGGGGGGATCCTATGGCTACACCTTC; CDR3 protein: CASSPRVGGSYGYTF
D gene: TRBD2; V gene: TRBV5-1; J gene: TRBJ2-3; clone size: many; CDR3 DNA: TGCGCCAGCAGCTTGATCGCTAGCGGGAGACCAGATACGCAGTATTTT; CDR3 protein: CASSLIASGRPDTQYF
D gene: .; V gene: TRBV6-5; J gene: TRBJ1-2; clone size: many; CDR3 DNA: TGTGCCAGCAGTTTGGGTGAGGGGGGCTATGGCTACACCTTC; CDR3 protein: CASSLGEGGYGYTF
D gene: TRBD2; V gene: TRBV10-3; J gene: TRBJ2-3; clone size: .; CDR3 DNA: TGTGCCATCAGTGAGTCGGAATTGCGGGAGAGGACAGATACGCAGTATTTT; CDR3 protein: CAISESELRERTDTQYF
D gene: .; V gene: TRBV12-3/TRBV12-4; J gene: TRBJ1-1; clone size: many; CDR3 DNA: TGTGCCAGCAAGGGTTTACGGTACACTGAAGCTTTCTTT; CDR3 protein: CASKGLRYTEAFF
D gene: TRBD2; V gene: TRBV20-1; J gene: TRBJ2-1; clone size: .; CDR3 DNA: TGCAGTGCAATCAACACCGGGACTAGATACACGAATGAGCAGTTCTTC; CDR3 protein: CSAINTGTRYTNEQFF
D gene: .; V gene: TRBV12-3/TRBV12-4; J gene: TRBJ2-7; clone size: many; CDR3 DNA: TGTGCCAGCAGGAAGCTGACTCACGAGCAGTACTTC; CDR3 protein: CASRKLTHEQYF
D gene: .; V gene: TRBV5-6; J gene: TRBJ1-1; clone size: many; CDR3 DNA: TGTGCCAGCAGCTTGTTGGGTAAGGCAGCTTTCTTT; CDR3 protein: CASSLLGKAAFF
D gene: TRBD2; V gene: TRBV29-1; J gene: TRBJ2-5; clone size: few; CDR3 DNA: TGCAGCGTCCACTATAGCGGGGTCGGGGAGACCCAGTACTTC; CDR3 protein: CSVHYSGVGETQYF
D gene: TRBD1; V gene: TRBV5-1; J gene: TRBJ1-1; clone size: many; CDR3 DNA: TGCGCCAGCAGCTTGGCCGGACAGGGGAACACTGAAGCTTTCTTT; CDR3 protein: CASSLAGQGNTEAFF
D gene: .; V gene: TRBV6-5; J gene: TRBJ1-1; clone size: .; CDR3 DNA: TGTGCCAGCTGTTCCTCTATGGGGAAGAACACTGAAGCTTTCTTT; CDR3 protein: CASCSSMGKNTEAFF
D gene: .; V gene: TRBV7-2; J gene: TRBJ2-1; clone size: few; CDR3 DNA: TGTGCCAGCACCTATGCAGGGGTGTGGGAGCAGTTCTTC; CDR3 protein: CASTYAGVWEQFF
D gene: .; V gene: TRBV2; J gene: TRBJ2-5; clone size: many; CDR3 DNA: TGTGCCAGCAGTCCCACTACTGATAGCTTACAAGAGACCCAGTACTTC; CDR3 protein: CASSPTTDSLQETQYF
D gene: TRBD2; V gene: TRBV19; J gene: TRBJ2-3; clone size: .; CDR3 DNA: TGTGCCAGTAGTATAGGCGCCCTAGCGGGAGATACGCAGTATTTT; CDR3 protein: CASSIGALAGDTQYF
D gene: TRBD1; V gene: TRBV7-6; J gene: TRBJ2-7; clone size: many; CDR3 DNA: TGTGCCAGCAGCACAACCGGGACAGGGTCCTACGAGCAGTACTTC; CDR3 protein: CASSTTGTGSYEQYF
D gene: TRBD1; V gene: TRBV29-1; J gene: TRBJ2-3; clone size: few; CDR3 DNA: TGCAGCGTTGAAGACAGGCGGGGGACAGGGTTAAGTTATACGCAGTATTTT; CDR3 protein: CSVEDRRGTGLSYTQYF
D gene: .; V gene: TRBV6-1; J gene: TRBJ2-5; clone size: .; CDR3 DNA: TGTGCCAGCAGTACGACTCCGTACCAAGAGACCCAGTACTTC; CDR3 protein: CASSTTPYQETQYF